This entry lists 26 T cell receptor beta chains sequenced from one sample in a study of identifying expanded T cells in peripheral blood. Sequencing used immunoSEQ multiplex PCR; TCRdb keeps in-frame clones, though not all of them. Of 45,000 to 75,000 clones listed, around 81% are singletons. Sequences were obtained from blood. Receptors were obtained from a person aged 18-70 years in good health.

CDR3 bases: TGCGCCAGCAGCTGGGTAGGGCCGGGGTCCTACGAGCAGTACTTC. It specifies CASSWVGPGSYEQYF. The chain couples TRBV5-1 to TRBJ2-7, with D possibly matching TRBD2 (5 bases). The germline CDR1 and CDR2 sequences are SGHRS and YFSETQ. The CDR3 extends over 15 amino acids. Trimming removed 3 bases from V and 1 base from J, with 14 bases in between.

The chain carries TRBV27 and TRBJ2-7; perhaps TRBD1 as D (6 bases). Trimming stripped 6 bases from V and 1 base from J, with 16 bases between. The CDR3 loop spans 15 amino acids. In germline, CDR1 is MNHEY, CDR2 SMNVEV (reference sequence). Written as DNA, the CDR3 is TGTGCCAGCAGAGAAGTCAGGGGAACTTCCTACGAGCAGTACTTC. The encoded protein is CASREVRGTSYEQYF.

The genes are TRBV9 and TRBJ1-1; D might be TRBD1 (6 bases). The CDR3 has 15 amino acids. The V gene lost 3 bases and the J gene lost 4 bases, with 16 bases spanning the gap. CDR1 SGDLS and CDR2 YYNGEE come from the germline V gene. CDR3 nucleotide sequence: TGTGCCAGCAGCGCAGAACAGGGTGGGAGCACTGAAGCTTTCTTT. Its translation: CASSAEQGGSTEAFF.

This rearrangement joins TRBV18 to TRBJ1-4; a weak D match, TRBD1 (5 bases). Trimming removed 3 bases at V and 10 bases at J, with 15 bases between. The germline gives CDR1 KGHSH, CDR2 LQKENI. This CDR3 spans 14 amino acids. The CDR3 DNA is TGTGCCAGCTCACCGGATGGGACGGCTCCAAAACTGTTTTTT. Translated: CASSPDGTAPKLFF.

This chain connects TRBV7-9 to TRBJ1-2; a weak D match, TRBD1 (5 bases). Trimming cost V 1 base and J 8 bases, with 11 bases left between them. The V gene's germline CDR1 is SEHNR and CDR2 FQNEAQ (reference sequence). This CDR3 is 13 amino acids long. The CDR3 spells CASSLDGGDGYTF. CDR3 DNA: TGTGCCAGCAGCTTAGACGGGGGAGACGGCTACACCTTC.

CDR3 amino acids: CASSLVGEETQYF. The CDR3 DNA reads as TGTGCCAGCAGCTTGGTGGGGGAAGAGACCCAGTACTTC. The chain carries TRBV5-4 and TRBJ2-5; possibly TRBD1 or TRBD2 for D (5 bases each). The V and J ends lost 0 bases and 3 bases respectively, with 6 bases between them. In germline, CDR1 is SGHNT, CDR2 YYREEE (reference sequence). The CDR3 totals 13 residues.

The CDR3 nucleotides read TGTGCCAGCAGTGCCCGGGACAGCGATCAGCCCCAGCATTTT. Protein sequence: CASSARDSDQPQHF. V usage is TRBV2 and J usage is TRBJ1-5, with 7 bases aligning to TRBD1. CDR1 and CDR2 (germline): SNHLY, FYNNEI. J was trimmed by 5 bases and V by 4 bases; bases with no gene match: 5. This CDR3 contains 14 residues. The full variable domain, rest sourced from reference TRBV2 and TRBJ1-5, is EPEVTQTPSHQVTQMGQEVILRCVPISNHLYFYWYRQILGQKVEFLVSFYNNEISEKSEIFDDQFSVERPDGSNFTLKIRSTKLEDSAMYFCASSARDSDQPQHFGDGTRLSIL.

J is TRBJ2-3 and V is TRBV4-3; 9 bases match TRBD2. Germline V gene data show CDR1 as LGHNA and CDR2 as YSLEER. V was clipped by 0 bases and J by 5 bases; unmatched bases: 9. The CDR3 runs 17 residues. The CDR3, as DNA: TGCGCCAGCAGCCAAGACGTTAGCGGGAGTCTCGGAGATACGCAGTATTTT. Amino acid sequence: CASSQDVSGSLGDTQYF.

The rearrangement joins TRBV12-5 to TRBJ1-1, with a tentative D call TRBD1 (5 bases). Trimming took off 1 base at V and 6 bases at J, with 6 bases between the two ends. The CDR3 is 12 amino acids. Germline V lookup: CDR1 LGHNT, CDR2 FRNRAP. CDR3 protein: CASGLAGAEAFF. The CDR3 nucleotides read TGTGCTAGTGGTTTGGCGGGGGCTGAAGCTTTCTTT.

The CDR3 loop reads CASSSRDARQWGNQPQHF. The CDR3 DNA reads TGTGCCAGCAGCAGCCGGGACGCACGTCAGTGGGGCAATCAGCCCCAGCATTTT. The chain couples TRBV5-8 to TRBJ1-5; a possible D gene is TRBD1 (5 bases). V was cut by 4 bases and J by 2 bases, with 22 bases left in between. The V gene's germline CDR1 is SGHTS and CDR2 YDEGEE. The CDR3 contains 18 residues. The complete variable domain, with remaining parts taken from reference TRBV5-8 and TRBJ1-5, reads EAGVTQSPTHLIKTRGQQATLRCSPISGHTSVYWYQQALGLGLQFLLWYDEGEERNRGNFPPRFSGRQFPNYSSELNVNALELEDSALYLCASSSRDARQWGNQPQHFGDGTRLSIL.

This chain joins TRBV15 and TRBJ2-5; 8 bases map to TRBD2. J lost 5 bases, V lost 5 bases, and 7 bases had no gene match. This CDR3 is 14 amino acids long. Looked up from germline, CDR1 is LNHNV and CDR2 is YYDKDF (reference sequence). The CDR3 spells CATSASGSGETQYF. The CDR3 region has the DNA TGTGCCACCAGCGCGAGCGGGAGTGGTGAGACCCAGTACTTC.

The rearrangement uses TRBV25-1 and TRBJ1-1; D may be TRBD1 (6 bases). This CDR3 contains 17 residues. Per the germline V gene, CDR1 is MGHDK and CDR2 is SYGVNS. Trimming took 5 bases from V and 5 from J, leaving 24 bases between them. The CDR3 here is CASSPRRTERGRTEAFF. The CDR3 DNA reads as TGTGCCAGCAGTCCCCGGCGGACAGAAAGAGGACGGACTGAAGCTTTCTTT. Full variable domain (rest looked up from reference TRBV25-1 and TRBJ1-1): EADIYQTPRYLVIGTGKKITLECSQTMGHDKMYWYQQDPGMELHLIHYSYGVNSTEKGDLSSESTVSRIRTEHFPLTLESARPSHTSQYLCASSPRRTERGRTEAFFGQGTRLTVV.

The CDR3 region has the DNA TGTGCCAGCAGCTTATACGCTAAGGCAGGGAGGAGCACAGATACGCAGTATTTT. Encoded protein: CASSLYAKAGRSTDTQYF. This rearrangement joins TRBV11-2 to TRBJ2-3, with TRBD2 as a possible D gene (6 bases). The CDR3 length is 18 residues. The V gene's germline CDR1 is SGHAT and CDR2 FQNNGV. V lost 2 bases and J 0 bases, leaving 18 bases between the germline ends.

V and J are TRBV19 and TRBJ1-4; D possibly corresponds to TRBD1 (5 bases). The V and J ends lost 1 base and 3 bases respectively, with 21 bases between them. The V gene's germline CDR1 is LNHDA and CDR2 SQIVND (reference sequence). CDR3 size: 19 residues. CDR3 in amino acids: CASSIAKIQGYMSNEKLFF. The CDR3 DNA sequence: TGTGCCAGTAGTATAGCTAAGATCCAGGGCTACATGTCTAATGAAAAACTGTTTTTT.

The rearrangement links TRBV19 to TRBJ1-5; tentative D call: TRBD1 (6 bases). CDR3 length: 15 amino acids. Germline V CDR1 and CDR2: LNHDA, SQIVND (reference sequence). The V end lost 5 bases, the J end lost 2 bases, and 13 bases lay between the germline ends. CDR3 sequence (DNA): TGTGCCAGTAGTTTAGGACAGTACGGCAATCAGCCCCAGCATTTT. Residues: CASSLGQYGNQPQHF.

The table lists this clone with a few counts. The missing conserved phenylalanine or tryptophan at the end of this CDR3 makes a read error likely. The limits of the CDR3 on the DNA are not certain, so only TCRdb's listed CDR3 is given. The V gene is TRBV21-1, the J gene TRBJ1-4; the DNA was not compared with TRBD1, the D call given in the table. TRBV21-1 is listed as a pseudogene. The CDR3 totals 9 residues, both ends included. CDR3: CASRDQGSR.

This rearrangement joins TRBV7-2 to TRBJ2-7; D ambiguous. V was pared by 1 base and J by 4 bases, with 11 bases between. This CDR3 contains 14 residues. CDR1 and CDR2 from the germline V gene are SGHTA and FQGNSA. Written as DNA, the CDR3 is TGTGCCAGCAGCTTAGAATGGGGATCATACGAGCAGTACGTC. Residues: CASSLEWGSYEQYV.

The gene calls are TRBV10-3 and TRBJ1-1, with D unclear. From germline, CDR1 is ENHRY and CDR2 SYGVKD. V lost 0 bases and J 8 bases, leaving 13 bases between the germline ends. The CDR3 extends over 14 amino acids. The CDR3 nucleotides read TGTGCCATCAGTGAGTCGAACTTCGTCAGGGAAGCTTTCTTT. Amino acid sequence: CAISESNFVREAFF.

V is TRBV30 and J is TRBJ1-5; D is perhaps TRBD1 (5 bases). CDR3 size: 12 residues. V lost 5 bases and J lost 7, with 12 bases in between. Germline CDR1 is GTSNPN and CDR2 is SVGIG (reference sequence). CDR3 nucleotides: TGTGCCTGGGGAATCCAGGGCCAGCCCCAGCATTTT. This codes for CAWGIQGQPQHF.

This clone was counted a single time. This chain uses TRBV7-2 with TRBJ1-3; D remains ambiguous. The CDR3 length is 14 residues. The V and J ends lost 3 bases and 3 bases respectively, with 9 bases between them. Germline V CDR1 and CDR2: SGHTA, FQGNSA. The CDR3 nucleotides are TGTGCCAGCAGCTTCGGGTGGGATGGAAACACCATATATTTT. It is translated as CASSFGWDGNTIYF.

The CDR3: CASSLQWGNEQFF. CDR3 coding DNA: TGCGCCAGCAGCCTACAGTGGGGGAATGAGCAGTTCTTC. The genes are TRBV4-3 and TRBJ2-1; the D call may be TRBD1 or TRBD2 (5 bases each). The CDR3 has 13 residues. Looked up from germline, CDR1 is LGHNA and CDR2 is YSLEER. Between the trimmed V and J ends, which lost 4 bases and 7 bases, there was a span of 11 bases.

This chain joins TRBV19 and TRBJ2-1, with 14 nucleotides matching TRBD2. CDR1 is LNHDA, CDR2 SQIVND, per germline (reference sequence). The CDR3 covers 15 residues. Germline trimming cut 6 bases from V and 9 bases from J; bases unmatched to any gene: 7. The DNA of the CDR3 is TGTGCCAGTAGGGGGACTAGCGGGAGAACCAGTGAGCAGTTCTTC. Translating it yields CASRGTSGRTSEQFF.

The chain uses TRBV18 and TRBJ2-1, with 9 bases that match TRBD2. Trimming removed 0 bases from V and 4 bases from J; junction bases left unmatched: 4. Germline values: CDR1 KGHSH, CDR2 LQKENI. The CDR3 loop spans 16 amino acids. CDR3 sequence reads: CASSPPSGRYYNEQFF. The CDR3 nucleotides read TGTGCCAGCTCACCACCCAGCGGGAGGTATTACAATGAGCAGTTCTTC.

The rearrangement links TRBV27 to TRBJ1-1; D call uncertain. There are 16 residues in the CDR3. CDR1 and CDR2 (germline): MNHEY, SMNVEV (reference sequence). Deletions cut 0 bases from V and 6 bases from J, with 17 bases between. CDR3 DNA sequence: TGTGCCAGCAGTTTATCATGGGGAGGGATGGGGTCTGAAGCTTTCTTT. Translation gives CASSLSWGGMGSEAFF.

The V gene is TRBV5-8, the J gene TRBJ2-7; unclear D gene. Germline lookup yields CDR1 SGHTS and CDR2 YDEGEE. The CDR3 loop spans 13 amino acids. V gave up 0 bases and J gave up 2 bases, with 6 bases separating them. The CDR3 sequence: CASSLGVAYEQYV. DNA for the CDR3: TGTGCCAGCAGCTTGGGGGTAGCCTACGAGCAGTACGTC.

The rearrangement joins TRBV27 to TRBJ1-2; 9 nucleotides agree with TRBD1. This CDR3 spans 16 amino acids. CDR1 and CDR2 from the germline V gene are MNHEY and SMNVEV (reference sequence). V was clipped by 5 bases and J by 0 bases; unmatched bases: 7. The CDR3 DNA reads as TGTGCCAGCAGTGTGGACAGGGGAAGTTCTAACTATGGCTACACCTTC. Protein product: CASSVDRGSSNYGYTF.